A single sample gave rise to the 29 T cell receptor beta chains below, sequenced in a study of cytomegalovirus exposure and HLA in healthy donors. Use of 60 Vbeta and 13 Jbeta primers characterized the PCR. Produced via immunoSEQ multiplex PCR; TCRdb's table is partial and in-frame only. The sample yields under 200,000 clones, around 75% seen once. The material sequenced was PBMCs. The receptors come from a woman aged 25 to 45 in good health and CMV-seronegative.

This clone was seen repeatedly, ten times or more. This chain connects TRBV20-1 to TRBJ2-3; D unclear. This CDR3 spans 11 amino acids. From germline, CDR1 is DFQATT and CDR2 SNEGSKA (reference sequence). V lost 4 bases to trimming and J lost 3 bases, with 5 bases between them. CDR3 region: CSATITDTQYF. For the CDR3, the DNA is TGCAGTGCTACTATAACAGATACGCAGTATTTT.

This chain connects TRBV2 to TRBJ1-2, with D perhaps TRBD1 (6 bases). The CDR3 totals 13 residues. Per germline, CDR1 SNHLY and CDR2 FYNNEI. The V end lost 3 bases, the J end lost 4 bases, and 9 bases lay between the germline ends. CDR3 coding DNA: TGTGCCAGCAGTGATAGGGGGTTCTATGGCTACACCTTC. Its protein is CASSDRGFYGYTF. The whole variable domain, remainder taken from reference TRBV2 and TRBJ1-2, is EPEVTQTPSHQVTQMGQEVILRCVPISNHLYFYWYRQILGQKVEFLVSFYNNEISEKSEIFDDQFSVERPDGSNFTLKIRSTKLEDSAMYFCASSDRGFYGYTFGSGTRLTVV.

This clone appeared a single time. The rearrangement uses TRBV29-1 and TRBJ2-1; D not certain. The V end was cut by 6 bases, the J end by 5 bases, with 20 bases between. Germline values: CDR1 SQVTM, CDR2 ANQGSEA. There are 15 residues in the CDR3. The CDR3 is CSVDPTTRVHNEQFF. The CDR3 coding sequence is TGCAGCGTCGACCCCACTACCAGAGTTCACAATGAGCAGTTCTTC.

This chain connects TRBV11-2 to TRBJ2-7; D possibly corresponds to TRBD2 (5 bases). V was trimmed by 4 bases and J by 7 bases, leaving 17 bases between them. The CDR3 length is 14 residues. Germline CDR1 is SGHAT and CDR2 is FQNNGV. The CDR3 sequence is CASSSQLKGVEQYF. CDR3 bases: TGTGCCAGCAGCTCCCAATTAAAGGGAGTGGAGCAGTACTTC.

This chain uses TRBV5-1 with TRBJ1-2; TRBD1 agrees at 9 bases. The CDR3 loop spans 17 amino acids. Germline CDR1 and CDR2: SGHRS and YFSETQ. The V segment lost 0 bases and the J segment 8 bases; nucleotides outside the gene matches: 14. The CDR3 bases are TGCGCCAGCAGCTTGGCCCCCGCGGGACAGGGCCCAGAGGGCTACACCTTC. As protein: CASSLAPAGQGPEGYTF.

V is TRBV5-5 and J is TRBJ2-2, with 7 bases aligning to TRBD1. Germline V gene lookup returns CDR1 SGHKS and CDR2 YYEKEE (reference sequence). Unmatched junction bases numbered 4, after V lost 9 bases and J lost 5 bases. The CDR3 is made up of 12 amino acids. CDR3 coding DNA: TGTGCCACAACCAGGGGGACCGGGGAGCTGTTTTTT. As protein: CATTRGTGELFF.

The chain has TRBV19 and TRBJ1-3, with TRBD1 matching 7 bases. Germline trimming cut 7 bases from V and 0 bases from J; bases unmatched to any gene: 12. The CDR3 covers 17 residues. In germline, CDR1 is LNHDA, CDR2 SQIVND (reference sequence). The CDR3: CASTQGDYSGSGNTIYF. DNA for the CDR3: TGTGCCAGTACCCAGGGGGATTACAGCGGCTCTGGAAACACCATATATTTT.

This clone was picked up a small number of times. This chain joins TRBV5-6 and TRBJ1-1, with D possibly being TRBD1 (5 bases). This CDR3 is 15 amino acids long. V lost 0 bases and J 5 bases, leaving 14 bases between the germline ends. Germline CDR1 SGHDT, CDR2 YYEEEE. The CDR3 region has the DNA TGTGCCAGCAGCTTGGCAGCAGGGCCGGAGACTGAAGCTTTCTTT. Translation gives CASSLAAGPETEAFF.

The CDR3, as DNA: TGTGCCATCAGTGATTTGGGAGGGGACCAAGAGACCCAGTACTTC. The encoded protein is CAISDLGGDQETQYF. The chain uses TRBV10-3 and TRBJ2-5; 7 bases are shared with TRBD2. J was trimmed by 0 bases and V by 3 bases; bases with no gene match: 4. The CDR3 has 15 amino acids. CDR1 is ENHRY and CDR2 is SYGVKD in the germline V gene.

This chain joins TRBV7-6 and TRBJ2-5, with 7 bases aligning to TRBD1. There are 17 residues in the CDR3. CDR1 is SGHVS, CDR2 FNYEAQ, per germline. The J segment lost 0 bases and the V segment lost 3 bases, leaving 10 bases of the junction unmatched. CDR3 protein: CASSFSRTGKYQETQYF. The CDR3 nucleotides read TGTGCCAGCAGCTTTTCTAGGACAGGAAAGTACCAAGAGACCCAGTACTTC. The complete variable domain, with remaining parts taken from reference TRBV7-6 and TRBJ2-5, reads GAGVSQSPRYKVTKRGQDVALRCDPISGHVSLYWYRQALGQGPEFLTYFNYEAQQDKSGLPNDRFSAERPEGSISTLTIQRTEQRDSAMYRCASSFSRTGKYQETQYFGPGTRLLVL.

The V and J genes are TRBV5-1 and TRBJ2-5, with 8 bases identical to TRBD1. Gene TRBJ2-7 matches the end of the DNA better, so the J call may be wrong. The CDR3 has 14 residues. The germline CDR1 and CDR2 sequences are SGHRS and YFSETQ. CDR3 bases: TGCGCCAGCAGCCTACAGGGGGATCTTTACGAGCAGTACTTC. It codes for CASSLQGDLYEQYF.

The chain recombines TRBV7-3 with TRBJ1-1; D is uncertain. Germline V gene data show CDR1 as SGHTA and CDR2 as FQGTGA. The CDR3 contains 13 residues. Trimming stripped 1 base from V and 0 bases from J, with 3 bases between. The CDR3 DNA reads TGTGCCAGCAGCTTAATCGTGAACACTGAAGCTTTCTTT. Its protein product is CASSLIVNTEAFF.

J is TRBJ2-2 and V is TRBV10-2; maybe TRBD1 (7 bases). V dropped 10 bases and J dropped 2 bases, with 14 bases sitting between them. The CDR3 spans 14 residues. Germline V gives CDR1 WSHSY, CDR2 SAAADI. The CDR3: CATAGQLNTGELFF. The CDR3 DNA reads as TGCGCCACCGCGGGACAGCTAAACACCGGGGAGCTGTTTTTT.

The chain is built from TRBV7-8 and TRBJ1-2, with a tentative D call TRBD1 (6 bases). CDR1 is SGHVS, CDR2 FQNEAQ, per germline. The V end lost 2 bases, the J end lost 12 bases, and 19 bases lay between the germline ends. This CDR3 is built from 14 residues. This CDR3 is CASSLFTGLPGDTF. Here the CDR3 DNA reads TGTGCCAGCAGCTTATTTACAGGGCTCCCTGGGGACACCTTC.

This clone was counted a single time. The chain has TRBV7-8 and TRBJ2-1; the match to TRBD2 covers 16 bases. The CDR3 totals 18 residues. Germline lookup yields CDR1 SGHVS and CDR2 FQNEAQ. After removal of 5 bases from V and 1 base from J, the junction contained 5 bases not matched to a gene. The CDR3 spells CASSMGLAGGSSYNEQFF. The CDR3 region has the DNA TGTGCCAGCAGCATGGGACTAGCGGGAGGGTCGTCCTACAATGAGCAGTTCTTC.

The chain joins TRBV27 to TRBJ2-3, with TRBD1 matching 7 bases. CDR3 length: 15 amino acids. Germline assignment: CDR1 MNHEY and CDR2 SMNVEV (reference sequence). Trimming removed 5 bases from V and 1 base from J; junction bases left unmatched: 6. This CDR3 is CASSPTGFGTDTQYF. CDR3 in DNA: TGTGCCAGCAGTCCGACAGGGTTTGGCACAGATACGCAGTATTTT.

The count of this clone is one. This chain links TRBV30 with TRBJ2-1, with TRBD1 matching 9 bases. J gave up 5 bases and V 2 bases, and 7 bases lay outside the gene matches. This CDR3 is built from 15 residues. CDR1 is GTSNPN and CDR2 is SVGIG in the germline V gene (reference sequence). The CDR3 protein is CAWSSPGTGHNEQFF. CDR3 DNA sequence: TGTGCCTGGAGTTCCCCCGGGACAGGGCACAATGAGCAGTTCTTC.

This chain uses TRBV2 with TRBJ2-5, with 7 bases aligning to TRBD2. This CDR3 is 14 amino acids long. The V and J ends lost 8 bases and 4 bases, in that order; junction bases with no gene match: 10. Germline lookup yields CDR1 SNHLY and CDR2 FYNNEI. This CDR3 is CASVNPPGGETQYF. Here the CDR3 DNA reads TGTGCCAGCGTAAACCCTCCGGGGGGAGAGACCCAGTACTTC.

This sequence joins TRBV7-6 and TRBJ1-4; 7 nucleotides match TRBD1. The CDR3 has 15 residues. Per the germline V gene, CDR1 is SGHVS and CDR2 is FNYEAQ. The V gene end was trimmed by 4 bases and the J gene end by 8 bases; junction bases not matched to a gene: 10. The CDR3 nucleotides are TGTGCCAGCAGCTCCACGACAGGGACGGGGGAAAAACTGTTTTTT. Translated, it gives CASSSTTGTGEKLFF.

The J gene is TRBJ2-2, the V gene TRBV9, with 11 positions matching TRBD2. V lost 4 bases and J lost 7; bases outside the gene matches: 9. CDR3 length: 16 amino acids. Germline-derived CDR1 and CDR2 are SGDLS and YYNGEE. This CDR3 is CASSLLAGGSVGELFF. DNA for the CDR3: TGTGCCAGCAGCTTATTAGCGGGGGGGTCTGTCGGGGAGCTGTTTTTT.

The chain recombines TRBV11-1 with TRBJ2-2; 8 bases fit TRBD2. After removal of 4 bases from V and 5 bases from J, the junction contained 3 bases not matched to a gene. The CDR3 has 14 amino acids. Germline assignment: CDR1 SGHAT and CDR2 FQDESV (reference sequence). DNA for the CDR3: TGTGCCAGCAGCTACCGGGGGGGTACCGGGGAGCTGTTTTTT. Translated, it gives CASSYRGGTGELFF.

This rearrangement joins TRBV4-1 to TRBJ2-7; 10 nucleotides agree with TRBD1. Losses at the gene ends were 0 bases for V and 0 bases for J; bases not matched to a gene: 8. The CDR3 loop spans 18 amino acids. Germline V gene data show CDR1 as MGHRA and CDR2 as YSYEKL. The CDR3 DNA is TGCGCCAGCAGCCAAGATCGGGCCGGGACAGGGGTCTCCTACGAGCAGTACTTC. The encoded protein is CASSQDRAGTGVSYEQYF.

The V gene is TRBV11-2, the J gene TRBJ1-1, with D uncertain. CDR1 and CDR2 from the germline V gene are SGHAT and FQNNGV. The CDR3 consists of 13 residues. V lost 1 base and J 11 bases, leaving 14 bases between the germline ends. CDR3 protein: CASSLVYSAGAFF. CDR3 coding DNA: TGTGCCAGCAGCTTAGTGTATTCTGCGGGGGCTTTCTTT.

The genes are TRBV11-2 and TRBJ2-2, with D possibly being TRBD2 (7 bases). V shed 2 bases and J shed 7 bases, with 17 bases lying between them. The CDR3 runs to 16 residues. Per germline, CDR1 SGHAT and CDR2 FQNNGV. The CDR3 DNA reads TGTGCCAGCAGCTTAACGGGGGGCGTAAGGGGCGGGGAGCTGTTTTTT. It specifies CASSLTGGVRGGELFF.

This chain connects TRBV9 to TRBJ1-4; D gene uncertain. The CDR3 is 15 amino acids. V lost 0 bases and J lost 7, with 13 bases in between. Germline V CDR1 and CDR2: SGDLS, YYNGEE. The CDR3 region has the DNA TGTGCCAGCAGCGTAGGCGGGGTCCGAGGTGAAAAACTGTTTTTT. The encoded protein is CASSVGGVRGEKLFF.

The chain is built from TRBV19 and TRBJ1-6; D gene ambiguous. CDR1 and CDR2 (germline): LNHDA, SQIVND (reference sequence). This CDR3 is built from 15 residues. The V and J ends lost 4 bases and 9 bases respectively, with 16 bases between them. CDR3 sequence reads: CASSTGSNRGSPLHF. CDR3 in DNA: TGTGCCAGTAGTACGGGTTCCAATCGAGGTTCACCCCTCCACTTT.

The chain couples TRBV19 to TRBJ1-1, with 7 bases that match TRBD1. Germline V CDR1 and CDR2: LNHDA, SQIVND (reference sequence). V was clipped by 6 bases and J by 4 bases; unmatched bases: 5. This CDR3 region has 13 residues. The CDR3 DNA reads TGTGCCAGTAGAGCAGGGGGAGTCACTGAAGCTTTCTTT. It yields the protein CASRAGGVTEAFF. Full variable domain (outside the CDR3, taken from reference TRBV19 and TRBJ1-1): DGGITQSPKYLFRKEGQNVTLSCEQNLNHDAMYWYRQDPGQGLRLIYYSQIVNDFQKGDIAEGYSVSREKKESFPLTVTSAQKNPTAFYLCASRAGGVTEAFFGQGTRLTVV.

This chain links TRBV9 with TRBJ2-7; 13 bases match TRBD2. V shed 0 bases and J 4 bases; nucleotides not matched to a gene: 1. The V gene's germline CDR1 is SGDLS and CDR2 YYNGEE. There are 15 residues in the CDR3. CDR3 sequence: CASSVGLAGGYEQYF. Written as DNA, the CDR3 is TGTGCCAGCAGCGTAGGACTAGCGGGAGGATACGAGCAGTACTTC.

J is TRBJ2-3 and V is TRBV5-1; no firm D call. The CDR3 spans 15 residues. Germline-derived CDR1 and CDR2 are SGHRS and YFSETQ. Trimming pared 1 base from V and 0 bases from J, leaving 9 bases between. The CDR3 DNA reads as TGCGCCAGCAGCTTGCAGCGCGTTAGCACAGATACGCAGTATTTT. Translated: CASSLQRVSTDTQYF.